What follows is one T cell receptor (beta chain) and its context. The antigen is not known. The PCR was carried out with 60 Vbeta primers and 13 Jbeta primers. Assay used: immunoSEQ multiplex PCR; TCRdb lists only in-frame clones, some missing. The table has over 100,000 clones, roughly 83% seen once. This sample is part of a study of cytomegalovirus exposure and HLA in healthy donors. Study-level results: Rare TCR sequences dominated, though some public TCRs recurred in many donors. Among the most significant clusters, several appeared linked to common viral pathogens in a later analysis. Immune exposure information comprised only CMV serostatus.

The sequenced sample was PBMCs. This TCR came from a man in his forties in good health and CMV-seronegative.

CDR3 sequence: CASTPGPTNEQFF. CDR3 nucleotides: TGTGCCAGCACCCCAGGTCCGACCAATGAGCAGTTCTTC. This chain joins TRBV7-9 and TRBJ2-1, with D hard to call. The CDR3 runs 13 residues. Germline CDR1 reads SEHNR; CDR2 reads FQNEAQ (reference sequence). The V gene lost 7 bases and the J gene lost 6 bases, with 13 bases spanning the gap.